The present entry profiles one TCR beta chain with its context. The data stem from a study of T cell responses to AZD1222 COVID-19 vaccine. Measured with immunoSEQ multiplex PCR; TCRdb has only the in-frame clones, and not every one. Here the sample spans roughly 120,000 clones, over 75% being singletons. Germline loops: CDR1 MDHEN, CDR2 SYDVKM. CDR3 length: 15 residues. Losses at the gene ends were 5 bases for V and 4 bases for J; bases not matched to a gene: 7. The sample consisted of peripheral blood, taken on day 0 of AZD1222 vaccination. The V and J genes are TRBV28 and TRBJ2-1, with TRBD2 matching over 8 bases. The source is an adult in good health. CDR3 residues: CASSTTAGAYNEQFF. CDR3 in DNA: TGTGCCAGCAGTACCACAGCGGGGGCGTACAATGAGCAGTTCTTC.